This T cell receptor (beta chain) was sequenced in a study of T cells after yellow fever vaccination. A process of 5'RACE template switching, which added a universal primer site and UMIs, was used to make TCR cDNA. Using its own MiXCR run on the 5' RACE reads, TCRdb lists one record per CDR3 protein. The table has hundreds of thousands of distinct CDR3 sequences, approximately 12% seen once; the top ten hold approximately 3.3%. With 4 bases removed from V and 4 bases from J, the gap between germline ends came to 7 bases. CDR1 SGHTA and CDR2 FQGNSA come from the germline V gene. The CDR3 covers 12 residues.

The sample was CD4+ T cells sorted from PBMCs, taken 15 days after the yellow fever booster vaccination. This chain links TRBV7-2 with TRBJ1-2, with D possibly being TRBD1 (5 bases). The sequence derives from a man between 18 and 29 years old who received the YFV17D yellow fever vaccine. DNA for the CDR3: TGTGCCAGCAGCTACGACAGCTATGGCTACACCTTC. Protein product: CASSYDSYGYTF.